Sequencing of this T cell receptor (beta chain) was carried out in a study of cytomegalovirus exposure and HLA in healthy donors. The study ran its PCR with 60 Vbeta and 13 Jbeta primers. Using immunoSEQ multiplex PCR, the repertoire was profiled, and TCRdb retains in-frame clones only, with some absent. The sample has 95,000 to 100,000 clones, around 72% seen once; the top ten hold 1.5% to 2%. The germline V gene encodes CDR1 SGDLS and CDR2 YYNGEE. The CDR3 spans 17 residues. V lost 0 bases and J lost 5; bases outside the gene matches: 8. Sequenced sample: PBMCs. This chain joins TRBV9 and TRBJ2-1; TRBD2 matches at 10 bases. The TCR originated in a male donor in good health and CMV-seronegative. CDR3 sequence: CASSVDPSGSQNNEQFF. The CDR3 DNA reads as TGTGCCAGCAGCGTAGATCCTAGCGGGAGTCAAAACAATGAGCAGTTCTTC.